A selection of T cell receptor beta chains follows, all from one sample in a study of Ad26.COV2.S vaccination and SARS-CoV-2 variants. The method was immunoSEQ multiplex PCR; TCRdb's version includes in-frame clones alone and lacks a portion of them. The sample has about 440,000 clones, 80% to 95% seen once. The specimen comprised peripheral blood, sampled in a trial of Ad26.COV2.S vaccine versus placebo. The source is a person aged 18-60 years who received the Ad26.COV2.S COVID-19 vaccine or a placebo. Each CDR3 is given without its conserved first and last residue. Clone size is stated in some rows and not others, as once, few, many or a class when expanded.

>.|TRBV19|TRBJ1-2
ASSVGLERGGYT
>.|TRBV11-2|TRBJ2-7
ASSPTGGLSNEQY
>.|TRBV13|TRBJ2-3
ASSLAGRAGADTQY
>.|TRBV19|TRBJ2-3
ARGGDTQY
>.|TRBV15|TRBJ2-7
ATSRVGGSYEQY
>.|TRBV18|TRBJ2-7
ASSPPTSGKGAREQY
>.|TRBV5-4|TRBJ1-2
ASSPRRVLYGYT
>few|TRBV5-6|TRBJ2-7
ASSYERGSEQY
>.|TRBV14|TRBJ2-7
ASSQVPGYEQY
>once|TRBV2|TRBJ2-2
ASSERGGELF
>.|TRBV6-2/TRBV6-3|TRBJ2-7
ASSSQATIEAGGRRREQY
>.|TRBV7-9|TRBJ2-7
ASSLLVSPFEQY
>.|TRBV5-1|TRBJ2-7
ASSALAAYEQY
>.|TRBV27|TRBJ1-1
ASSLKQGATEAF
>.|TRBV3-1/TRBV3-2|TRBJ2-3
ASSQGSGAPTDTQY
>.|TRBV2|TRBJ1-4
ASFRAVGEKLF
>.|TRBV28|TRBJ2-7
ASSFSPGQGSYEQY
>once|TRBV2|TRBJ2-7
ASSVLRDSYEQY
>.|TRBV19|TRBJ1-1
ASSQTGGREAF
>.|TRBV19|TRBJ2-1
ASSPGPWKGNEQF
>.|TRBV28|TRBJ2-3
ASRDLARMPTSDTQY
>.|TRBV25-1|TRBJ1-3
ASSEGGNTIY
>.|TRBV9|TRBJ2-1
ASSVLLVGDEQF
>.|TRBV18|TRBJ2-2
ASSGVQVTGELF
>.|TRBV15|TRBJ2-7
ATSRNPRDRTYEQY
>.|TRBV19|TRBJ2-5
ASKSTSQETQY
>.|TRBV3-1/TRBV3-2|TRBJ2-2
ASSPPPARGGTGELF
>.|TRBV28|TRBJ2-7
ASSYSGNPPRQY